The entry below describes one TCR beta chain. Germline CDR1 MNHEY, CDR2 SVGAGI. V gave up 6 bases and J gave up 1 base; unmatched junction bases: 7. CDR3 length: 15 amino acids. The record originates from a study of blood T cell repertoires in COVID-19. Only in-frame clones appear in the TCRdb table, and some are missing; sequencing was by immunoSEQ multiplex PCR. This sample has about 220,000 clones, with around 82% found just once. The sequencing input was peripheral blood. The sequence came from a woman older than 75 with acute or convalescent COVID-19. The V gene is TRBV6-5, the J gene TRBJ1-1; 8 bases agree with TRBD1. CDR3 loop: CASSWSGQENTEAFF. The CDR3 nucleotides are TGTGCCAGCAGCTGGTCGGGACAGGAGAACACTGAAGCTTTCTTT.